Shown below are 8 T cell receptor beta chains from a single sample sequenced in a study of blood T cell repertoires in COVID-19. TCRdb keeps only in-frame clones here, not all; method: immunoSEQ multiplex PCR. The sample consists of 80,000 to 95,000 clones, roughly 90% of them appearing once. Sequencing used peripheral blood. Receptor source: a woman in her 70s with acute or convalescent COVID-19.

CDR3 DNA sequence: TGTGCCAGCAGCTTCACAGGGGGTGCTCAGCCCCAGCATTTT. It is translated as CASSFTGGAQPQHF. The chain couples TRBV7-2 to TRBJ1-5; 8 bases agree with TRBD1. The J segment lost 6 bases and the V segment lost 3 bases, leaving 4 bases of the junction unmatched. Germline lookup yields CDR1 SGHTA and CDR2 FQGNSA. The CDR3 is 14 residues long.

The CDR3, as DNA: TGCGCCAGCAGCTTGTCAATAGGGGGCGGAAACACCATATATTTT. Translation gives CASSLSIGGGNTIYF. The chain joins TRBV5-1 to TRBJ1-3, with 7 bases matching TRBD1. Germline-derived CDR1 and CDR2 are SGHRS and YFSETQ. J lost 4 bases, V lost 1 base, and 5 bases had no gene match. CDR3 size: 15 residues.

The chain carries TRBV5-1 and TRBJ1-6, with D tentatively TRBD1 (5 bases). In germline, CDR1 is SGHRS, CDR2 YFSETQ. This CDR3 spans 14 amino acids. V lost 5 bases to trimming and J lost 7 bases, with 13 bases between them. For the CDR3, the DNA is TGCGCCAGCAGGGCCGGGGGTGGGAATTCACCCCTCCACTTT. Translation: CASRAGGGNSPLHF.

This clone was seen a few times. DNA of the CDR3: TGTGCCAGCAGTTTATTGCAGGGGGCTGGTTCACCCCTCCACTTT. Encoded protein: CASSLLQGAGSPLHF. The chain is built from TRBV28 and TRBJ1-6, with TRBD1 matching 8 bases. With 1 base clipped from V and 9 bases from J, the junction kept 5 bases outside the gene matches. The CDR3 is made up of 15 amino acids. The germline V gene has CDR1 MDHEN and CDR2 SYDVKM. The variable domain in full, completed from reference TRBV28 and TRBJ1-6, reads DVKVTQSSRYLVKRTGEKVFLECVQDMDHENMFWYRQDPGLGLRLIYFSYDVKMKEKGDIPEGYSVSREKKERFSLILESASTNQTSMYLCASSLLQGAGSPLHFGNGTRLTVT.

This rearrangement joins TRBV6-5 to TRBJ2-7, with a weak D call TRBD2 (5 bases). Trimming stripped 6 bases from V and 5 bases from J, with 20 bases between. In germline, CDR1 is MNHEY, CDR2 SVGAGI. The CDR3 totals 15 residues. CDR3 nucleotides: TGTGCCAGCAGACTGAGAGCGGAAGTGTCCCACGAGCAGTACTTC. Translation gives CASRLRAEVSHEQYF.

The rearrangement uses TRBV15 and TRBJ1-5; 8 bases are a match to TRBD1. Trimming cost V 4 bases and J 7 bases; bases outside gene matches: 6. The length of the CDR3 is 14 residues. CDR1 LNHNV and CDR2 YYDKDF come from the germline V gene (reference sequence). The CDR3 sequence: CATSKDRARQPQHF. The CDR3, as DNA: TGTGCCACCAGCAAGGACAGGGCGCGGCAGCCCCAGCATTTT.

The chain uses TRBV10-1 and TRBJ2-3, with TRBD1 identical over 7 bases. Germline V gene data show CDR1 as WNHNN and CDR2 as SYGVQD (reference sequence). After removal of 0 bases from V and 3 bases from J, the junction contained 9 bases not matched to a gene. The CDR3 loop spans 17 amino acids. DNA of the CDR3: TGCGCCAGCAGTGAGTCGGTTTTGGACAGGACTACAGATACGCAGTATTTT. Translation: CASSESVLDRTTDTQYF.

The chain has TRBV6-1 and TRBJ1-6; D is possibly TRBD1 (6 bases). The germline V gene has CDR1 MNHNS and CDR2 SASEGT. The length of the CDR3 is 16 residues. V lost 0 bases to trimming and J lost 5 bases, with 11 bases between them. The CDR3 spells CASSEARNRDNSPLHF. CDR3 coding DNA: TGTGCCAGCAGTGAAGCGAGAAACAGGGATAATTCACCCCTCCACTTT.